This T cell receptor (beta chain) was observed in a study of T cell responses to AZD1222 COVID-19 vaccine. Trimming cost V 4 bases and J 10 bases, with 13 bases left between them. The CDR3 spans 12 residues. In germline, CDR1 is SEHNR, CDR2 FQNEAQ (reference sequence). The protocol was immunoSEQ multiplex PCR, while the TCRdb copy is restricted to in-frame clones and leaves out a portion. The table has over 50,000 clones, 80% seen once. A remark on this clone: Antigen unknown.

Whole-study results and caveats: There were mostly white British donors and more females than males, and clonal diversity was possibly underestimated. Only 5 or 6 AZD1222 recipients were seropositive at baseline. Dominant CD4 TCR responses targeted spike regions 160-218 and 743-854.

V gene TRBV7-9 combines with J gene TRBJ1-1, with a weak D call TRBD1 (5 bases). The source material was peripheral blood, sampled 28 days after the second AZD1222 dose. This sequence originates from an adult who received the AZD1222 COVID-19 vaccine. The CDR3 sequence: CASSYGTARAFF. CDR3 DNA sequence: TGTGCCAGCAGCTATGGGACGGCCCGAGCTTTCTTT.